The 2 T cell receptor beta chains given below trace back to one sample, sequenced in a study of T cells in Graves' hyperthyroidism and ophthalmopathy. Amplification of TCR beta CDR3 regions was performed using RNA transcripts as template. When the TCR CDR3 underwent first-round RT-PCR, the HTBI primer set was used. TCRdb independently ran MiXCR on the multiplex PCR reads; one entry per CDR3 protein. The repertoire holds fewer than 650,000 distinct CDR3 sequences, with under 15% as singletons. Sequenced: blood. The origin of the receptors is a woman aged 40 to 50 with Graves' ophthalmopathy.

This clonotype was observed at least ten times. The chain combines TRBV4-3 with TRBJ2-2; 8 bases fit TRBD1. CDR1 and CDR2 from the germline V gene are LGHNA and YSLEER. The length of the CDR3 is 17 residues. Losses at the gene ends were 0 bases for V and 4 bases for J; bases not matched to a gene: 7. The DNA for the CDR3 is TGCGCCAGCAGCCAAGACCTGACAGGGGTTACCACCGGGGAGCTGTTTTTT. Protein: CASSQDLTGVTTGELFF.

This clonotype was observed many times. J is TRBJ2-7 and V is TRBV6-7; unclear D gene. TRBV6-7 is an ORF; its function is uncertain. The CDR3 sequence is 12 residues long. Trimming left V 7 bases short and J 4 bases short, with 11 bases between. CDR3 coding DNA: TGTGCCAGCAAACCCGCCGAGTACGAGCAGTACTTC. Its translation: CASKPAEYEQYF.